The clone carrying this T cell receptor beta chain appeared many times. The antigen is undetermined. From the germline J gene comes the end of the CDR3, since the read stops 3 residues before it. This specimen belongs to a study of T cell clonality in common variable immunodeficiency. Overall study results and limits: Fewer deletions and N-nucleotide insertions were reportedly seen in common variable immunodeficiency TCR beta sequences. Patient heterogeneity in the CVID cohort limited correlations between repertoire features and clinical complications.

Germline assignment: CDR1 MNHEY and CDR2 SVGEGT. CDR3 length: 17 residues. Trimming cost V 6 bases and J 3 bases; bases outside gene matches: 16. Only in-frame clones appear in the TCRdb table, and some are missing; sequencing was by immunoSEQ multiplex PCR. Listed here are over 45,000 clones without any singletons, the top ten holding 1.8%. The TCR comes from a person aged 18 to 75 in good health. Sequenced: peripheral blood mononuclear cells. This sequence joins TRBV6-2 or TRBV6-3 and TRBJ1-2; 7 bases fit TRBD1. The sequenced part of the CDR3 DNA is TGTGCCAGCAGGTTCCGGGACAGCGGAAAGGATCACTATGGC. Protein: CASRFRDSGKDHYG. The full CDR3 protein is CASRFRDSGKDHYGYTF.